These 28 T cell receptor beta chains were all obtained from the same sample, sequenced in a study of blood T cells in healthy people across ages. For the second PCR, which ran for 7 to 11 cycles, a sample-barcoded 5' primer and a J-beta primer mix were used. TCRdb recomputed calls from the 5' RACE reads with MiXCR, one row per CDR3 protein. The sample has 550,000 to 750,000 distinct CDR3 sequences; roughly 20% are singletons. The sample comprised blood. The source is a man between 65 and 85 years old in good health.

The rearrangement links TRBV10-3 to TRBJ2-3; D is ambiguous. V was cut by 3 bases and J by 4 bases, with 11 bases left in between. The germline CDR1 and CDR2 sequences are ENHRY and SYGVKD. CDR3 length: 14 amino acids. The CDR3 DNA reads as TGTGCCATCAGTGACGCGGTCCCGGCAGATACGCAGTATTTT. Translating it yields CAISDAVPADTQYF.

This clonotype showed up just a few times. This chain uses TRBV2 with TRBJ1-5; D possibly corresponds to TRBD1 (6 bases). There are 14 residues in the CDR3. In germline, CDR1 is SNHLY, CDR2 FYNNEI. Between the trimmed V and J ends, which lost 6 bases and 3 bases, there was a span of 12 bases. CDR3 amino acids: CASRSDSLNQPQHF. The DNA of the CDR3 is TGTGCCAGCAGGTCGGACAGCCTCAATCAGCCCCAGCATTTT.

This clonotype occurred many times. The chain employs TRBV28 and TRBJ2-7; D might be TRBD1 (6 bases). Trimming shortened V by 6 bases and J by 0 bases, and 12 bases separated the two germline ends. CDR1 and CDR2 from the germline V gene are MDHEN and SYDVKM. This CDR3 spans 14 amino acids. The CDR3 here is CASRSRGISYEQYF. In DNA form, the CDR3 reads TGTGCCAGCAGGAGCAGGGGAATCTCCTACGAGCAGTACTTC.

This clonotype appeared many times. This sequence joins TRBV12-3 or TRBV12-4 and TRBJ2-1; possibly TRBD1 for D (5 bases). V lost 7 bases, J lost 5 bases, and 12 bases lay in between. The CDR3 runs 13 residues. The CDR3 nucleotides are TGTGCCAGCACCCTGGGGCTAGACAATGAGCAGTTCTTC. Translating gives CASTLGLDNEQFF.

The rearrangement joins TRBV7-2 to TRBJ2-3, with 8 nucleotides matching TRBD2. CDR3 length: 16 residues. V trimming: 7 bases; J trimming: 4 bases; junction bases outside the gene matches: 13. The germline gives CDR1 SGHTA, CDR2 FQGNSA. The DNA of the CDR3 is TGTGCCAGCACTTACTTAGCGGGACGGTCCCCAGATACGCAGTATTTT. It specifies CASTYLAGRSPDTQYF.

This clonotype was seen a few times. V and J are TRBV28 and TRBJ2-7, with 8 bases that match TRBD2. Germline CDR1 and CDR2: MDHEN and SYDVKM. The CDR3 is 12 amino acids. The junction had 4 bases not matched to a gene; V was cut back by 5 bases and J by 7 bases. The CDR3 nucleotides are TGTGCCAGCAGTCGGGGGGGGTTAGAGCAGTACTTC. As protein: CASSRGGLEQYF.

This clonotype was observed a handful of times. The rearrangement joins TRBV24-1 to TRBJ2-7; D is tentatively TRBD1 or TRBD2 (5 bases each). The CDR3 length is 14 residues. Per germline, CDR1 KGHDR and CDR2 SFDVKD. The V gene lost 6 bases and the J gene lost 2 bases, with 13 bases spanning the gap. The CDR3 bases are TGTGCCACCAGTCCGAGGGACCCACCCTACGAGCAGTACTTC. Amino acid sequence: CATSPRDPPYEQYF.

The chain employs TRBV6-5 and TRBJ1-1; D is possibly TRBD1 (5 bases). The CDR3 is made up of 16 amino acids. CDR1 is MNHEY, CDR2 SVGAGI, per germline. With 3 bases removed from V and 5 bases from J, the gap between germline ends came to 19 bases. CDR3 amino acids: CASSYLIGTQGTEAFF. CDR3 nucleotides: TGTGCCAGCAGTTATCTTATCGGGACCCAAGGGACTGAAGCTTTCTTT.

This clonotype has only a few counts. The chain has TRBV7-9 and TRBJ2-5; D may be TRBD1 (6 bases). The DNA end lines up better with TRBJ2-1; the J call may be wrong. CDR3 length: 14 amino acids. Germline V CDR1 and CDR2: SEHNR, FQNEAQ (reference sequence). CDR3 nucleotide sequence: TGTGCCAGCAGCTTAGTGACAGGTGCCAATGAGCAGTTCTTC. Translation gives CASSLVTGANEQFF.

The chain uses TRBV30 and TRBJ2-1; a weak D match, TRBD2 (6 bases). The end of the DNA aligns better with TRBJ2-5, so the J call may be wrong. This CDR3 contains 13 residues. Looked up from germline, CDR1 is GTSNPN and CDR2 is SVGIG (reference sequence). The CDR3 sequence: CAWSPPRGETQYF. CDR3 bases: TGTGCCTGGAGTCCCCCACGGGGGGAGACCCAGTACTTC.

This clonotype showed up just a few times. The chain combines TRBV3-1 with TRBJ2-2; 8 bases line up with TRBD1. CDR3 length equals 15 residues. The germline gives CDR1 LGHDT, CDR2 YNNKEL (reference sequence). V lost 2 bases and J lost 5; bases outside the gene matches: 4. The CDR3 DNA is TGTGCCAGCAGCCAAAGGACAGGGAGAACCGGGGAGCTGTTTTTT. Translated: CASSQRTGRTGELFF.

The rearrangement uses TRBV27 and TRBJ2-4; 11 positions agree with TRBD2. V was clipped by 5 bases and J by 6 bases; unmatched bases: 6. CDR1 and CDR2 (germline): MNHEY, SMNVEV (reference sequence). CDR3 length equals 15 residues. In nucleotides, the CDR3 is TGTGCCAGCAGTACAACGACTAGCGGGATAAACATTCAGTACTTC. This translates into CASSTTTSGINIQYF.

V and J are TRBV28 and TRBJ2-7; D not resolved. V was pared by 5 bases and J by 4 bases, with 9 bases between. Germline-derived CDR1 and CDR2 are MDHEN and SYDVKM. CDR3 size: 12 residues. The CDR3 spells CASSAPGYEQYF. CDR3 DNA: TGTGCCAGCAGTGCCCCTGGGTACGAGCAGTACTTC.

This clonotype was found many times. The chain uses TRBV7-2 and TRBJ1-3; possible D gene TRBD1, 6 bases. This CDR3 has 13 residues. Deletions cut 4 bases from V and 4 bases from J, with 8 bases between. Germline CDR1 and CDR2: SGHTA and FQGNSA. The CDR3 DNA follows: TGTGCCAGCAGCTCGGGACAAGGAAACACCATATATTTT. It translates to CASSSGQGNTIYF.

This clonotype was detected a few times. The V and J genes are TRBV24-1 and TRBJ2-3; 7 bases fit TRBD1. The CDR3 covers 16 residues. J lost 2 bases, V lost 4 bases, and 8 bases had no gene match. Germline V gene sequence: CDR1 KGHDR, CDR2 SFDVKD. CDR3 residues: CATSDSRDSHTDTQYF. Here the CDR3 DNA reads TGTGCCACCAGTGACTCCCGGGACAGTCACACAGATACGCAGTATTTT.

The rearrangement links TRBV28 to TRBJ2-7; D is ambiguous. V lost 5 bases and J lost 0, with 8 bases in between. From germline, CDR1 is MDHEN and CDR2 SYDVKM. The CDR3 is 13 amino acids. CDR3 coding DNA: TGTGCCAGCAGTCCATCGAACTCCTACGAGCAGTACTTC. Amino acid sequence: CASSPSNSYEQYF.

Only a few counts were recorded for this clonotype. The chain is built from TRBV27 and TRBJ2-1, with D perhaps TRBD1 (6 bases). The tail of the sequence fits TRBJ2-5 better, so the J call may be wrong. CDR1 and CDR2 from the germline V gene are MNHEY and SMNVEV (reference sequence). The CDR3 is 18 amino acids. CDR3 sequence reads: CASSLFPSTGSPPETQYF. The DNA for the CDR3 is TGTGCCAGCAGTTTATTTCCAAGCACAGGGTCCCCCCCGGAGACCCAGTACTTC.

The chain links TRBV10-2 to TRBJ2-1; no reliable D call. Germline V gives CDR1 WSHSY, CDR2 SAAADI. CDR3 length: 15 amino acids. Trimming removed 0 bases from V and 4 bases from J, with 10 bases in between. As DNA, the CDR3 is TGCGCCAGCAGTGAGTCGAAGCTGGTATACAATGAGCAGTTCTTC. Its translation: CASSESKLVYNEQFF.

This clonotype showed up many times. The chain links TRBV27 to TRBJ2-5; TRBD2 matches at 8 bases. Trimming at V came to 6 bases and at J to 4 bases, leaving 7 bases not matched to a gene. The CDR3 extends over 14 amino acids. Looked up from germline, CDR1 is MNHEY and CDR2 is SMNVEV (reference sequence). CDR3 loop: CASSYGGARETQYF. The CDR3 region has the DNA TGTGCCAGCAGCTACGGGGGGGCCAGAGAGACCCAGTACTTC.

The chain uses TRBV2 and TRBJ2-7, with TRBD1 matching over 9 bases. There are 15 residues in the CDR3. The V gene end was trimmed by 5 bases and the J gene end by 0 bases; junction bases not matched to a gene: 5. The germline V gene has CDR1 SNHLY and CDR2 FYNNEI. The DNA of the CDR3 is TGTGCCAGCAGTAAAGACAGGGGGGGCTCCTACGAGCAGTACTTC. This encodes CASSKDRGGSYEQYF.

This clonotype was seen many times. The gene calls are TRBV7-9 and TRBJ2-5, with 12 bases aligning to TRBD2. The CDR3 is made up of 16 amino acids. The V gene's germline CDR1 is SEHNR and CDR2 FQNEAQ (reference sequence). V shed 4 bases, J shed 4 bases, and the junction held 7 bases outside the gene matches. As DNA, the CDR3 is TGTGCCAGCAGCTGGTTGCCGGGACTAGCGGGAGAGACCCAGTACTTC. It translates to CASSWLPGLAGETQYF. The full variable domain, with the rest looked up from reference TRBV7-9 and TRBJ2-5, is DTGVSQNPRHKITKRGQNVTFRCDPISEHNRLYWYRQTLGQGPEFLTYFQNEAQLEKSRLLSDRFSAERPKGSFSTLEIQRTEQGDSAMYLCASSWLPGLAGETQYFGPGTRLLVL.

The gene calls are TRBV12-3 or TRBV12-4 and TRBJ2-5, with TRBD2 matching over 12 bases. The DNA matches TRBJ2-1 better at its end, which makes the J call doubtful. This CDR3 is 15 amino acids long. DNA of the CDR3: TGTGCCAGCAGACCACTAGCGGGAGGTTACAATGAGCAGTTCTTC. This gives the protein CASRPLAGGYNEQFF.

This clonotype was found once. The chain combines TRBV2 with TRBJ2-4, with D tentatively TRBD1 (6 bases). Germline lookup yields CDR1 SNHLY and CDR2 FYNNEI. V was cut by 0 bases and J by 1 base, with 10 bases left in between. The CDR3 loop spans 16 amino acids. The CDR3 protein is CASSEAPGVAKNIQYF. The CDR3 region has the DNA TGTGCCAGCAGTGAAGCGCCAGGGGTGGCCAAAAACATTCAGTACTTC.

This clonotype was observed a handful of times. The chain combines TRBV20-1 with TRBJ2-5; D gene uncertain. V was cut by 1 base and J by 4 bases, with 13 bases left in between. Germline values: CDR1 DFQATT, CDR2 SNEGSKA (reference sequence). The CDR3 spans 14 residues. CDR3: CSARGRPPRETQYF. CDR3 coding DNA: TGCAGTGCTAGAGGCAGGCCCCCCCGAGAGACCCAGTACTTC.

This clonotype has only a few counts. The chain has TRBV6-2 or TRBV6-3 and TRBJ2-5, with 11 nucleotides matching TRBD2. V was clipped by 6 bases and J by 7 bases; unmatched bases: 7. There are 14 residues in the CDR3. Germline V gene data show CDR1 as MNHEY and CDR2 as SVGEGT. The CDR3 reads CASRSLAGGGTQYF. The CDR3 DNA sequence: TGTGCCAGCAGATCTCTAGCGGGAGGCGGGACCCAGTACTTC.

This clonotype showed up just a few times. CDR3 nucleotides: TGTGCCATCAGCCCCAGGACTAGCGGGAGCAGTGAGCAGTTCTTC. Translation: CAISPRTSGSSEQFF. V gene TRBV10-3 combines with J gene TRBJ2-1; TRBD2 agrees at 13 bases. The V gene end was trimmed by 6 bases and the J gene end by 9 bases; junction bases not matched to a gene: 8. The germline gives CDR1 ENHRY, CDR2 SYGVKD. This CDR3 spans 15 amino acids.

This chain uses TRBV7-9 with TRBJ2-6; D is undetermined. V shed 1 base and J shed 1 base, with 8 bases lying between them. CDR1 and CDR2 from the germline V gene are SEHNR and FQNEAQ (reference sequence). The CDR3 has 16 amino acids. The CDR3 nucleotides read TGTGCCAGCAGCTTAGTGGCGTTGTCTGGGGCCAACGTCCTGACTTTC. This encodes CASSLVALSGANVLTF.

There are a few counts of this clonotype. The rearrangement links TRBV29-1 to TRBJ1-4, with D unresolved. Germline V gene sequence: CDR1 SQVTM, CDR2 ANQGSEA. The length of the CDR3 is 14 residues. V lost 1 base, J lost 0 bases, and 6 bases lay in between. The CDR3 loop is CSVEGTATNEKLFF. The CDR3 bases are TGCAGCGTTGAAGGGACGGCAACTAATGAAAAACTGTTTTTT.